This TCR beta chain is from a study of blood T cells in healthy people across ages. The use of a sample-barcoded 5' primer and a J-beta primer mix characterized a second PCR of roughly 6 to 11 cycles. TCRdb ran MiXCR on the 5' RACE reads and lists one entry per CDR3 protein. Counted here are about 730,000 distinct CDR3 sequences, more than 40% occurring once; the ten biggest clones make up roughly 20%. This clonotype was detected only once. Trimming left V 0 bases short and J 4 bases short, with 11 bases between. Looked up from germline, CDR1 is SGHTA and CDR2 is FQGTGA. This CDR3 contains 15 residues.

Sequenced input: blood. The rearrangement joins TRBV7-3 to TRBJ2-3; no clear D. This receptor was identified in a woman aged 60 to 75 in good health. In DNA form, the CDR3 reads TGTGCCAGCAGCTTAACCCAAAGAAGCGCAGATACGCAGTATTTT. Amino acid sequence: CASSLTQRSADTQYF.